Below, 5 T cell receptor beta chains from the same sample are listed, as sequenced in a study of T cells after yellow fever vaccination. TCRdb processed the 5' RACE reads anew with MiXCR; each CDR3 protein has one entry. The sample consists of approximately 300,000 distinct CDR3 sequences, about 11% of them appearing once. The sequencing here drew on CD4+ T cells sorted from PBMCs, taken 45 days after the yellow fever booster vaccination. These receptor sequences come from a man between 18 and 29 years old who received the YFV17D yellow fever vaccine.

The chain uses TRBV18 and TRBJ1-2; the match to TRBD1 covers 7 bases. V shed 3 bases and J 4 bases; nucleotides not matched to a gene: 8. Germline assignment: CDR1 KGHSH and CDR2 LQKENI. The CDR3 totals 15 residues. The CDR3 sequence is CASSPETGASYGYTF. The CDR3 DNA sequence: TGTGCCAGCTCACCGGAAACAGGGGCCTCCTATGGCTACACCTTC.

The rearrangement uses TRBV6-5 and TRBJ1-2; D perhaps matches TRBD1 (6 bases). Germline CDR1 and CDR2: MNHEY and SVGAGI. V lost 1 base, J lost 6 bases, and 12 bases lay in between. The CDR3 covers 14 residues. The CDR3 here is CASSYLWGADGYTF. In DNA, the CDR3 is TGTGCCAGCAGTTACTTGTGGGGGGCGGATGGCTACACCTTC.

The sample holds many counts of this clonotype. The chain is built from TRBV7-2 and TRBJ1-3, with D possibly TRBD1 on 6 matching bases. The CDR3 sequence is 16 residues long. Germline CDR1 and CDR2: SGHTA and FQGNSA. V was pared by 3 bases and J by 2 bases, with 14 bases between. This chain's CDR3 is CASSFFRGPPGNTIYF. The DNA of the CDR3 is TGTGCCAGCAGCTTCTTCAGGGGTCCCCCTGGAAACACCATATATTTT. Supplemented by reference TRBV7-2 and TRBJ1-3, the full variable domain reads GAGVSQSPSNKVTEKGKDVELRCDPISGHTALYWYRQSLGQGLEFLIYFQGNSAPDKSGLPSDRFSAERTGGSVSTLTIQRTQQEDSAVYLCASSFFRGPPGNTIYFGEGSWLTVV.

This clonotype was counted ten times or more. V is TRBV9 and J is TRBJ2-1, with D perhaps assigned TRBD1 or TRBD2 (6 bases each). CDR3 size: 16 residues. Germline values: CDR1 SGDLS, CDR2 YYNGEE. Trimming took off 0 bases at V and 4 bases at J, with 14 bases between the two ends. This chain's CDR3 is CASSVGEGGPYNEQFF. The CDR3 DNA reads as TGTGCCAGCAGCGTAGGCGAGGGGGGCCCATACAATGAGCAGTTCTTC.

V gene TRBV12-3 or TRBV12-4 combines with J gene TRBJ1-1; no firm D call. Deletions cut 3 bases from V and 4 bases from J, with 12 bases between. This CDR3 contains 14 residues. In nucleotides, the CDR3 is TGTGCCAGCAGTTTGAGGCAGCTGGGCACTGAAGCTTTCTTT. This codes for CASSLRQLGTEAFF.